One and the same sample provided the 8 T cell receptor beta chains below, sequenced in a study of blood T cell repertoires in COVID-19. Measured with immunoSEQ multiplex PCR; TCRdb has only the in-frame clones, and not every one. The sample comprises 210,000 or so clones, 88% of which are singletons, and roughly 2.6% rests with the top ten. The specimen was peripheral blood. These receptors all stem from an older woman with acute or convalescent COVID-19.

CDR3 nucleotides: TGTGCCAGCGGCCTTAATGAAAAACTGTTTTTT. The encoded protein is CASGLNEKLFF. The gene calls are TRBV12-3 or TRBV12-4 and TRBJ1-4; D gene uncertain. The CDR3 is made up of 11 amino acids. V lost 8 bases to trimming and J lost 4 bases, with 5 bases between them.

The CDR3 nucleotides read TGTGCCACCAGCAGAGATTTACTTGACAGGGGGGATGGTCAGCCCCAGCATTTT. Its translation is CATSRDLLDRGDGQPQHF. The V call is TRBV15, the J call TRBJ1-5; TRBD1 matches at 9 bases. CDR1 LNHNV and CDR2 YYDKDF come from the germline V gene (reference sequence). The CDR3 runs to 18 residues. V dropped 0 bases and J dropped 6; count of bases not matched to a gene: 12.

This clone has just a few counts. J is TRBJ1-3 and V is TRBV5-8; no firm D call. CDR3 length: 15 residues. V was pared by 4 bases and J by 1 base, with 12 bases between. Germline V gives CDR1 SGHTS, CDR2 YDEGEE. The CDR3 loop is CASSRGPKSGNTIYF. The DNA of the CDR3 is TGTGCCAGCAGCAGAGGTCCCAAATCTGGAAACACCATATATTTT.

This chain joins TRBV29-1 and TRBJ1-1; D remains unclear. The V gene's germline CDR1 is SQVTM and CDR2 ANQGSEA. This CDR3 is built from 11 residues. The ends were cut back, 7 bases at V and 2 bases at J, with 8 bases in the middle. CDR3 bases: TGCAGCGGACATTTAAACACTGAAGCTTTCTTT. Encoded protein: CSGHLNTEAFF.

J is TRBJ2-1 and V is TRBV6-1; D gene uncertain. V shed 0 bases and J shed 0 bases, with 9 bases lying between them. Germline V lookup: CDR1 MNHNS, CDR2 SASEGT. CDR3 length: 16 amino acids. In DNA form, the CDR3 reads TGTGCCAGCAGTGAAGCAGTTAAGAGCTCCTACAATGAGCAGTTCTTC. Protein product: CASSEAVKSSYNEQFF.

This chain uses TRBV6-1 with TRBJ2-2, with TRBD2 identical over 9 bases. Germline CDR1 MNHNS, CDR2 SASEGT. J was trimmed by 7 bases and V by 2 bases; bases with no gene match: 5. There are 15 residues in the CDR3. CDR3 sequence reads: CASSELAGSNGELFF. The DNA of the CDR3 is TGTGCCAGCAGTGAACTAGCGGGATCTAACGGGGAGCTGTTTTTT.

This chain links TRBV20-1 with TRBJ2-1, with 7 bases identical to TRBD1. Germline assignment: CDR1 DFQATT and CDR2 SNEGSKA (reference sequence). The CDR3 is 14 amino acids. With V trimmed by 3 bases and J by 3 bases, 5 bases remained unmatched. CDR3 sequence: CSASFRGIYNEQFF. Written as DNA, the CDR3 is TGCAGTGCTAGTTTCAGGGGGATCTACAATGAGCAGTTCTTC.

This chain uses TRBV10-2 with TRBJ2-1; perhaps TRBD2 as D (5 bases). The CDR3 runs to 11 residues. Trimming took off 8 bases at V and 10 bases at J, with 12 bases between the two ends. Germline values: CDR1 WSHSY, CDR2 SAAADI. CDR3 amino acids: CASPSSEEQFF. CDR3 in DNA: TGCGCCAGCCCTAGCTCCGAGGAGCAGTTCTTC.